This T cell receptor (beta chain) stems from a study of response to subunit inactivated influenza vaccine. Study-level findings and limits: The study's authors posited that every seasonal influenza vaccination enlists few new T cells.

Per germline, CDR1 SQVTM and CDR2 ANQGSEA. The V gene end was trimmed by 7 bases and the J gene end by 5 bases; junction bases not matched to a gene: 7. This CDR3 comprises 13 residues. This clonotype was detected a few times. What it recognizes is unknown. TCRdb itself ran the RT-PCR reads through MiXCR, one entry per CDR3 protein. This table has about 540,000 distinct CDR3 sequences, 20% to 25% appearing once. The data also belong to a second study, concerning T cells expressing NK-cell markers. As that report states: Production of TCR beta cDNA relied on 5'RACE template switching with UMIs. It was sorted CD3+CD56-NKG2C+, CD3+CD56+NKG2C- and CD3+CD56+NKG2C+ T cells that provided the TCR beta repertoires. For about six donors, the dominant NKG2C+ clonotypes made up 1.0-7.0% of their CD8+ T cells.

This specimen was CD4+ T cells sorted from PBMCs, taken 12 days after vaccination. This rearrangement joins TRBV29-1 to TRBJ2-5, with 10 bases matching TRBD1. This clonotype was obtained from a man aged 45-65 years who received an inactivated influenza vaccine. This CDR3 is CSAGTGEGETQYF. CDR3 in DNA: TGCAGCGCCGGGACAGGGGAGGGCGAGACCCAGTACTTC.